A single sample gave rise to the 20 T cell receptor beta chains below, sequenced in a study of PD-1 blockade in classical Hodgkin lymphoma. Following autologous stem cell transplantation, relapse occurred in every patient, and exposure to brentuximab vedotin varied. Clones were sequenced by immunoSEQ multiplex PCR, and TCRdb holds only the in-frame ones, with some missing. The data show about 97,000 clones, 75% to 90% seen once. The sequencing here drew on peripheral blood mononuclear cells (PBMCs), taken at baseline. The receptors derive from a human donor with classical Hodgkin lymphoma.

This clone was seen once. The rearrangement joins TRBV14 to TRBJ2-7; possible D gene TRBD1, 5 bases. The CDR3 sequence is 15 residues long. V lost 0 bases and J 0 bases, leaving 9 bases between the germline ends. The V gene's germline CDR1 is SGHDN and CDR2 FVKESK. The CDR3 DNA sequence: TGTGCCAGCAGCCAAGACCGACAGACCTCCTACGAGCAGTACTTC. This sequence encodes CASSQDRQTSYEQYF.

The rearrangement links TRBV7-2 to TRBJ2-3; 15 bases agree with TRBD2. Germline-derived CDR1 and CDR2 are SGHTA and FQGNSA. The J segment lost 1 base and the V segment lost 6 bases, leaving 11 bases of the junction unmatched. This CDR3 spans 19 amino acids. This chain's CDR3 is CASRAPGLAGGFGTDTQYF. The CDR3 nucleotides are TGTGCCAGCAGGGCACCGGGACTAGCGGGAGGTTTCGGCACAGATACGCAGTATTTT.

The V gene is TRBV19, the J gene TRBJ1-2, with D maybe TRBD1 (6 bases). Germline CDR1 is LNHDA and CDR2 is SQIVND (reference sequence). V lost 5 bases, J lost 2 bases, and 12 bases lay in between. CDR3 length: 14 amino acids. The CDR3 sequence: CASSPRGGNYGYTF. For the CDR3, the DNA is TGTGCCAGTAGTCCTCGGGGGGGCAACTATGGCTACACCTTC.

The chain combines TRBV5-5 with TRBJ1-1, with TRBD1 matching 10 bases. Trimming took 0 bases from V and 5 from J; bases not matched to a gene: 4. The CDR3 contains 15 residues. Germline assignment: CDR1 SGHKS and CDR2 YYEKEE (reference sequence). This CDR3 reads CASSLDLGQGTEAFF. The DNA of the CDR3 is TGTGCCAGCAGCTTGGATTTGGGACAGGGGACTGAAGCTTTCTTT.

CDR3 loop: CASSTDRGSYNEQFF. The CDR3 DNA follows: TGTGCCAGTAGTACCGACAGGGGATCCTACAATGAGCAGTTCTTC. The rearrangement joins TRBV19 to TRBJ2-1; TRBD1 matches at 8 bases. V lost 4 bases, J lost 1 base, and 3 bases stayed unmatched. There are 15 residues in the CDR3. Germline lookup yields CDR1 LNHDA and CDR2 SQIVND (reference sequence).

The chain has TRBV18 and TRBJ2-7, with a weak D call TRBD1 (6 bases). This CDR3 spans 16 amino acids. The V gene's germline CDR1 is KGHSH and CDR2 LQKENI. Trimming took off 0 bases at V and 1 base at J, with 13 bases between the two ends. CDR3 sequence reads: CASSPPGAGGSYEQYF. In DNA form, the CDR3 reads TGTGCCAGCTCACCACCGGGGGCGGGCGGGTCCTACGAGCAGTACTTC.

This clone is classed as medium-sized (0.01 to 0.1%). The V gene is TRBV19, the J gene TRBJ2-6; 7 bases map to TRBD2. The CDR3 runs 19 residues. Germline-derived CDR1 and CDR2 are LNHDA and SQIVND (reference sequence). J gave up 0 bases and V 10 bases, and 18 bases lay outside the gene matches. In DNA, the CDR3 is TGTGCCACTAAACCTGAGCGGGACGCCCGGGGCTCTGGGGCCAACGTCCTGACTTTC. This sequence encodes CATKPERDARGSGANVLTF.

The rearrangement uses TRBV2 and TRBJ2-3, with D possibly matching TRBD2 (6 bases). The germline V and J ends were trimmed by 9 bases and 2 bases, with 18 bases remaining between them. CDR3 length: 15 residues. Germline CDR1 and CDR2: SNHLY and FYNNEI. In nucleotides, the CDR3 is TGTGCCAGTAAAAGGAGGGGCCTTCACACAGATACGCAGTATTTT. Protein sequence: CASKRRGLHTDTQYF.

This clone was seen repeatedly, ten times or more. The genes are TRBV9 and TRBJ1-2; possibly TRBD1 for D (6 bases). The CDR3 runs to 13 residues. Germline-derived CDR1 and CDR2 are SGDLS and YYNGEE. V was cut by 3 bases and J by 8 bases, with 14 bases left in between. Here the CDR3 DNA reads TGTGCCAGCAGCGCCGGACAGACCAGGGGCTACACCTTC. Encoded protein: CASSAGQTRGYTF.

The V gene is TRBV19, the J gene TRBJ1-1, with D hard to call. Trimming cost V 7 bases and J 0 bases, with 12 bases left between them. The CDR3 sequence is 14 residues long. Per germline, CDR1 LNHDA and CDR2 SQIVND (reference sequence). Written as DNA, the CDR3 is TGTGCCAGTACAGATCGGGCCATGAACACTGAAGCTTTCTTT. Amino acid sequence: CASTDRAMNTEAFF.

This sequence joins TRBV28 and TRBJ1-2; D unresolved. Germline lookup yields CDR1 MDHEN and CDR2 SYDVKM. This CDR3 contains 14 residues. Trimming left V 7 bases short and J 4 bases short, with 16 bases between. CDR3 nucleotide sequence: TGTGCCAGCAAGAGAGCAGGCCCGGCCTATGGCTACACCTTC. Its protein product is CASKRAGPAYGYTF.

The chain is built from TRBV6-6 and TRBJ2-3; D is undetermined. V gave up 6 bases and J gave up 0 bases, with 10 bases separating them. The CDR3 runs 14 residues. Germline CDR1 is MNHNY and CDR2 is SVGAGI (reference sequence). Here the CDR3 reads CASSRTTSTDTQYF. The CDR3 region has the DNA TGTGCCAGCAGCCGTACCACTAGCACAGATACGCAGTATTTT.

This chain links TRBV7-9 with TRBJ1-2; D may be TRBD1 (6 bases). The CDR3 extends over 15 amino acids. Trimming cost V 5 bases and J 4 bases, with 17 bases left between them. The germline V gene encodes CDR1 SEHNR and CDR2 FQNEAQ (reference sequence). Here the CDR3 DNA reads TGTGCCAGCAGCCGAGGACAGAGCTCGCCCTATGGCTACACCTTC. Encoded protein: CASSRGQSSPYGYTF.

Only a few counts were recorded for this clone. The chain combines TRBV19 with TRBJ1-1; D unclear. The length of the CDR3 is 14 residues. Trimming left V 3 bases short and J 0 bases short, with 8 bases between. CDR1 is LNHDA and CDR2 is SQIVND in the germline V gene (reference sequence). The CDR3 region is CASSIRELNTEAFF. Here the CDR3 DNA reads TGTGCCAGTAGTATTAGAGAGCTGAACACTGAAGCTTTCTTT.

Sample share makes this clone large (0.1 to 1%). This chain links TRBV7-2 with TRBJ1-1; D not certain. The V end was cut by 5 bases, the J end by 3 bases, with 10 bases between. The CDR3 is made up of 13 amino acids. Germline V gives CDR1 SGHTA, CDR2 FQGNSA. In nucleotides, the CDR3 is TGTGCCAGCAGCATCCAAAGGGACACTGAAGCTTTCTTT. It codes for CASSIQRDTEAFF.

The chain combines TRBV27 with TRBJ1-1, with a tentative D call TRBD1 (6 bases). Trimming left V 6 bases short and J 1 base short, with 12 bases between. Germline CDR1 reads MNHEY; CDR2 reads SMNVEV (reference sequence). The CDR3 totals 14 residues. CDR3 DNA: TGTGCCAGCAGGTCGGGGGGGCAGAACACTGAAGCTTTCTTT. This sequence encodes CASRSGGQNTEAFF.

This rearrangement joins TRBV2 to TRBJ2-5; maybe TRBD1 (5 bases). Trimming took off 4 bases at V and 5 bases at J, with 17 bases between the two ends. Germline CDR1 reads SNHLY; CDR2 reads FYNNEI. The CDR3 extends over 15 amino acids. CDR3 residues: CASSVQAYQLETQYF. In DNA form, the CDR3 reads TGTGCCAGCAGTGTACAGGCCTATCAGTTGGAGACCCAGTACTTC.

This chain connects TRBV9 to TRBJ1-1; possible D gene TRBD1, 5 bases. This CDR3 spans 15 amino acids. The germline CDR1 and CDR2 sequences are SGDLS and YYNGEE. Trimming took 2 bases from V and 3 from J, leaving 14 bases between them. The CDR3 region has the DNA TGTGCCAGCAGCGTCTTAAACGGGGGGGACACTGAAGCTTTCTTT. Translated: CASSVLNGGDTEAFF.

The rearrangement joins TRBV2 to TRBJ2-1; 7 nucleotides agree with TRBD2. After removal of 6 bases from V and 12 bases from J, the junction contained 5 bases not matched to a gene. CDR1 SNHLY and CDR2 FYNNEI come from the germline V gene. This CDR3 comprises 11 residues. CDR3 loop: CASRETSRQFF. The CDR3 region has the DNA TGTGCCAGCAGGGAGACTAGCCGGCAGTTCTTC.

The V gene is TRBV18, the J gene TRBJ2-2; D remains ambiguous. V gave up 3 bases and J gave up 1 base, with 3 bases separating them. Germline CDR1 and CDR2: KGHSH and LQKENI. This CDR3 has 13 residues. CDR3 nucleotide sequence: TGTGCCAGCTCACCGGAGAACACCGGGGAGCTGTTTTTT. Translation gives CASSPENTGELFF.